This T cell receptor (beta chain) was captured in a study of T-cell reconstitution after alpha-beta-depleted transplantation in children. Preparing the TCRbeta library involved the use of unique molecular identifiers. TCRdb itself ran the PCR reads through MiXCR, one entry per CDR3 protein. This sample has over 150,000 distinct CDR3 sequences; less than 8% occur once, and the top ten carry roughly 3%. This clonotype was counted between two and nine times. CDR1 SNHLY and CDR2 FYNNEI come from the germline V gene. V was shortened by 4 bases and J by 12 bases, with 13 bases between the two germline ends. The CDR3 contains 12 residues.

The V and J genes are TRBV2 and TRBJ2-1; weak D call: TRBD2 (5 bases). The source of this sequence is a human donor who donated a stem cell graft to a child with Wiskott-Aldrich syndrome. The sample was PBMCs from the stem cell graft donor, taken from the stem cell graft. The CDR3 coding sequence is TGTGCCAGCAGTGTAGAAGCGGTAGGGCAGTTCTTC. Its translation is CASSVEAVGQFF.